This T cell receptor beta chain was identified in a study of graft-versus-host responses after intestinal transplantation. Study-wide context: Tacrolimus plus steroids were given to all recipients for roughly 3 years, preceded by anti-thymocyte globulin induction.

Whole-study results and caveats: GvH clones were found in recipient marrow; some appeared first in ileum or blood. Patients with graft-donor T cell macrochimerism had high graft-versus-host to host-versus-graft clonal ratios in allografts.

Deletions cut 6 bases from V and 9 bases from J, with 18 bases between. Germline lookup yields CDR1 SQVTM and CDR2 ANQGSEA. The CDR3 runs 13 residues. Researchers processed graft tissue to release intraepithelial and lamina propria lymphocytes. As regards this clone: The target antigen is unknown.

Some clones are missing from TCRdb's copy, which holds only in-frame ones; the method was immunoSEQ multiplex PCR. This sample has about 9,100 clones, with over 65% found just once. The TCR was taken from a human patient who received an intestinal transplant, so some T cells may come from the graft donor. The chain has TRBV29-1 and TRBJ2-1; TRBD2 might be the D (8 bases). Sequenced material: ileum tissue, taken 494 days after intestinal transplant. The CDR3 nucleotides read TGCAGCGTCAGGGGGACTAGTTTGTCTGAGCAGTTCTTC. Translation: CSVRGTSLSEQFF.